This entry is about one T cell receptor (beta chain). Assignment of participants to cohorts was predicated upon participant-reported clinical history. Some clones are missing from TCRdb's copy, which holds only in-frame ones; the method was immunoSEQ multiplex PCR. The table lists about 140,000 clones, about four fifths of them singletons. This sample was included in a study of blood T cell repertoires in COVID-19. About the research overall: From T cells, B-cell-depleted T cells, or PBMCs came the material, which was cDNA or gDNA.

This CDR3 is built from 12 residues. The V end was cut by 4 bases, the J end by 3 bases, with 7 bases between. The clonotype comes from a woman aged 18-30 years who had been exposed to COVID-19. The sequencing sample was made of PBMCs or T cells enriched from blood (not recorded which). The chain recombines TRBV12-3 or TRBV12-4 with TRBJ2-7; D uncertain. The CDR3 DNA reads TGTGCCAGCAGTTGGGCAGGCTACGAGCAGTACTTC. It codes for CASSWAGYEQYF.